The 8 T cell receptor beta chains listed next were all sequenced from one sample in a study of blood T cell repertoires in COVID-19. The assay was immunoSEQ multiplex PCR, and TCRdb's table has in-frame clones only and misses some. The sample holds approximately 120,000 clones, more than 70% seen once. The sample comprised peripheral blood. These receptors all stem from a human donor in a cohort sampled during active COVID-19.

V is TRBV4-3 and J is TRBJ2-7; 14 bases are a match to TRBD2. This CDR3 has 15 amino acids. Germline V gene lookup returns CDR1 LGHNA and CDR2 YSLEER. V trimming: 3 bases; J trimming: 2 bases; junction bases outside the gene matches: 0. The CDR3 bases are TGCGCCAGCAGCCAGGGACTAGCGGGGGCCTACGAGCAGTACTTC. Translation: CASSQGLAGAYEQYF.

There are a few counts of this clone. The chain joins TRBV7-8 to TRBJ1-1, with 9 bases matching TRBD1. In germline, CDR1 is SGHVS, CDR2 FQNEAQ. With 5 bases clipped from V and 3 bases from J, the junction kept 10 bases outside the gene matches. The CDR3 contains 16 residues. The CDR3 sequence is CASSPRDRVDYTEAFF. The CDR3 DNA follows: TGTGCCAGCAGCCCCCGGGACAGGGTGGATTACACTGAAGCTTTCTTT.

The chain is built from TRBV7-2 and TRBJ2-2, with 7 bases lining up with TRBD2. The V segment lost 5 bases and the J segment 3 bases; nucleotides outside the gene matches: 6. Per the germline V gene, CDR1 is SGHTA and CDR2 is FQGNSA. CDR3 length: 15 amino acids. CDR3 sequence reads: CASSPFAGDTGELFF. DNA for the CDR3: TGTGCCAGCAGCCCTTTTGCGGGGGACACCGGGGAGCTGTTTTTT.

As concerns this clone: Relative to the germline gene, one junction end is altered; a read error may explain this. This chain uses TRBV5-4 with TRBJ1-6, with 8 nucleotides matching TRBD1. Germline V gives CDR1 SGHNT, CDR2 YYREEE (reference sequence). The length of the CDR3 is 14 residues. The CDR3 protein is CASSPGQANSPPHF. The DNA for the CDR3 is TGTGCCAGCAGCCCGGGACAGGCCAATTCACCCCCCCACTTT.

V and J are TRBV27 and TRBJ2-3; TRBD2 matches 11 bases. CDR1 and CDR2 from the germline V gene are MNHEY and SMNVEV (reference sequence). The CDR3 consists of 17 residues. Unmatched junction bases numbered 7, after V lost 3 bases and J lost 2 bases. The chain's CDR3 is CASSLSVTSGATDTQYF. The CDR3 DNA reads as TGTGCCAGCAGTTTGTCTGTGACTAGCGGGGCCACAGATACGCAGTATTTT.

The chain uses TRBV5-1 and TRBJ2-5, with D possibly TRBD1 on 5 matching bases. The length of the CDR3 is 15 residues. The germline V and J ends were trimmed by 0 bases and 2 bases, with 11 bases remaining between them. Germline V gene lookup returns CDR1 SGHRS and CDR2 YFSETQ. This CDR3 reads CASSLGQTRQETQYF. DNA of the CDR3: TGCGCCAGCAGCTTGGGACAGACCCGACAAGAGACCCAGTACTTC.

The gene calls are TRBV5-1 and TRBJ2-1; TRBD1 matches at 9 bases. The CDR3 extends over 16 amino acids. CDR1 and CDR2 from the germline V gene are SGHRS and YFSETQ. Trimming cost V 7 bases and J 4 bases; bases outside gene matches: 12. This CDR3 is CASSGTGSFSYNEQFF. The CDR3 coding sequence is TGCGCCAGCTCCGGGACAGGGAGTTTTTCGTACAATGAGCAGTTCTTC. Based on the CDR3 plus reference TRBV5-1 and TRBJ2-1, the full variable domain is KAGVTQTPRYLIKTRGQQVTLSCSPISGHRSVSWYQQTPGQGLQFLFEYFSETQRNKGNFPGRFSGRQFSNSRSEMNVSTLELGDSALYLCASSGTGSFSYNEQFFGPGTRLTVL.

The chain combines TRBV10-2 with TRBJ2-7, with TRBD2 as a possible D gene (6 bases). V lost 3 bases to trimming and J lost 10 bases, with 19 bases between them. The CDR3 totals 14 residues. The germline V gene has CDR1 WSHSY and CDR2 SAAADI. In DNA form, the CDR3 reads TGCGCCAGCAGTGAAAAGCCGCGGAGGGAGGCCCAGTACTTC. This sequence encodes CASSEKPRREAQYF.